One and the same sample provided the 3 T cell receptor beta chains below, sequenced in a study of CD8+ T cells in alopecia areata. The authors extracted RNA and reverse transcribed it into cDNA as the sequencing template. The protocol was immunoSEQ multiplex PCR, while the TCRdb copy is restricted to in-frame clones and leaves out a portion. Here the sample spans about 120,000 clones, roughly 60% being singletons. This sample's treatment: oral pan-JAK inhibitor, 5-10 mg twice daily. The sample consisted of CD8+ T cells sorted from blood, taken at week 4, from a patient treated with tofacitinib. The receptors here all came from a human donor with alopecia areata.

The chain uses TRBV30 and TRBJ1-3; D not certain. Deletions cut 0 bases from V and 2 bases from J, with 5 bases between. The CDR3 extends over 13 amino acids. CDR1 and CDR2 (germline): GTSNPN, SVGIG (reference sequence). For the CDR3, the DNA is TGTGCCTGGAGTGTCGCAGCTGGAAACACCATATATTTT. Protein sequence: CAWSVAAGNTIYF.

The rearrangement uses TRBV29-1 and TRBJ1-5; 8 nucleotides agree with TRBD1. The CDR3 totals 16 residues. From germline, CDR1 is SQVTM and CDR2 ANQGSEA. The V gene end was trimmed by 6 bases and the J gene end by 7 bases; junction bases not matched to a gene: 17. CDR3 sequence: CSVTGGQGGNTQPQHF. The CDR3 DNA reads as TGCAGCGTAACAGGGGGTCAGGGAGGGAACACGCAGCCCCAGCATTTT.

DNA for the CDR3: TGCAGCGTTGGAACCAGGGCGGCTGAAGCTTTCTTT. Protein: CSVGTRAAEAFF. V usage is TRBV29-1 and J usage is TRBJ1-1; the D gene is possibly TRBD1 (5 bases). CDR1 and CDR2 (germline): SQVTM, ANQGSEA. V was trimmed by 4 bases and J by 6 bases, leaving 12 bases between them. This CDR3 is 12 amino acids long.